The T cell receptor beta chain under discussion was sequenced for a study of shared clonotypes between healthy human individuals (TCRdb year 2020). Notes on the research overall: The cohort comprised a couple of women and a few men aged 18 to 49 years. For each donor, CD4 naive and CD4 memory were each run on three plates, CD8 naive on two plates, and CD8 memory on one plate. To increase sequencing depth and limit assay-specific biases, TCR repertoire library preparation and sequencing were carried out by different laboratories using diverse techniques. Between about 0.94 and 8.9 billion PBMCs per donor were obtained by leukapheresis. To estimate repertoire size and how much clonotype sharing occurs between individuals, the study deeply sequenced the blood TCR repertoires of 5 or 6 healthy adults. Study-level results and caveats: Incomplete sequencing was indicated by rarefaction of sorted-subset datasets, despite the large sequencing depth. Compared with non-shared clonotypes, the clonotypes found in all four sorted-subset donors had higher generation probabilities. The genetic and exposure-history diversity represented was limited by the small number of donors. Across four donors, about 4.5% of naive CD4, approximately 4% of naive CD8, under 2.5% of memory CD4, and approximately 0.4% of memory CD8 clonotypes were shared. Sampling was limited to blood, and TCR repertoires in tissue likely differ from TCR repertoires in blood. Naive subsets generally had larger estimated clonotype richness than memory subsets did. Based on pairwise subsampling, the degree of clonotype sharing among donors was expected to be affected by sequencing depth.

Donors were healthy HIV-negative adults with no recently reported acute infections or vaccinations. All donors were Caucasian adults living in Nashville, Tennessee, USA. CD4+ T cells were enriched by magnetic negative selection; naive cells were then positively selected on CD45RA, and the negative fraction formed the memory subset. After blood collection by leukapheresis, PBMCs were isolated using Ficoll-Histopaque density gradient centrifugation and then cryopreserved in the vapor phase of liquid nitrogen. Purity and quantity of every magnetically sorted T cell population were checked by analytical flow cytometry. Genomic DNA was isolated from each sorted fraction and quantified by UV absorbance on a Nanodrop 2000c. Trimmed from V: 8 bases; trimmed from J: 0 bases; junction bases lacking a gene match: 11. The CDR3 has 15 amino acids, counting the end cysteine and phenylalanine. Kept here is only the CDR3 DNA, which spans 45 bases and is read in frame from base 1. From a lookup of the germline V gene, CDR1 and CDR2 are SGDLS and YYNGEE.

Using the deep immunoSEQ assay, TCR CDR3 regions were amplified from genomic DNA by multiplex PCR. Genomic DNA extracted from each cell subset was distributed evenly over all wells of several immunoSEQ 96-well plates, and each plate served as one replicate. For sorted subsets, roughly 200 ng of genomic DNA, equivalent to 30,000 or so T cell genomes, went into each replicate PCR. Purified libraries were quantified with a Qubit 3.0 fluorometer, sized on a Bioanalyzer 2100, and re-quantified with the KAPA Library Quantification kit. Each immunoSEQ 96-well plate was sequenced on its own single-read 150-cycle Illumina NextSeq 550 flow cell. Under the source paper's analysis protocol: Because the immunoSEQ output held only junctional sequences and lacked quality scores, the filtering could not match the filtering applied to full-length reads. Sequences were annotated with PyIR, a Python wrapper for IgBLAST v1.9, using IMGT germline references to assign V/J genes and CDR3. Reads were removed for weak V/J assignments (E-value above 1e-6), missing CDR3, stop codons, out-of-frame junctions, or ambiguous translated residues. A V3J clonotype was defined by an identical inferred V gene, J gene, and CDR3 amino acid sequence. To compute the percentage overlap between repertoires, the number of shared unique clonotypes was divided by the size of the smaller repertoire. Three approaches were used to assess repertoire richness: RTK rarefaction, the Chao1 estimator, and Recon v2.1 estimates of unobserved clonotypes. Generation probabilities for all TCRbeta clonotypes obtained by the gDNA method from a handful of donors were computed using OLGA. In its TCRdb copy, this immuneACCESS table keeps in-frame sequences only and misses some clones. Where compared with another copy, unresolved V genes explain less than half of these, and the others have no known cause. V, J and clone size are those of that table, while D and trimming were read from the DNA. The sample includes roughly 2,300,000 clones, with just under 95% observed a single time. The top ten clones comprise around 0.38% of the sample.

Comment on this clone: There is no known antigen for this receptor. Per-base quality was not reported, and no clone a single base away is much larger than it.

The source of this sequence is a man aged 18 to 29 in good health. Some clones in this sample may be carry-over from other donors' samples. Sequencing used naive CD4+ T cells from PBMCs. The cell subset or site label corresponds to: CD45RA+ positively selected. The rearrangement joined TRBV9 to TRBJ2-7; TRBD1 fits 7 bases in the junction. Here is the DNA: TGTGCCAGTGGTAAGGGGGCCACAAGCTCCTACGAGCAGTACTTC. Its translation reads: CASGKGATSSYEQYF.